This is a list of T cell receptor beta chains from one sample in a study of blood T cell repertoires in COVID-19. The assay was immunoSEQ multiplex PCR, and TCRdb's table has in-frame clones only and misses some. The top ten hold roughly 7.5% of the sample, which has 150,000 to 200,000 clones, about four fifths seen once. The sequenced material came from peripheral blood. Receptor source: a woman aged 65 to 85 with COVID-19, enrolled during active disease. Both conserved end residues are part of each CDR3. The D gene is left open where the match is weak. Where a row states a size, it is once, few, many or the class of an expanded clone; other rows omit it.

V gene,D gene,J gene,clone size,CDR3 DNA,CDR3 protein
TRBV28,NA,TRBJ1-6,NA,TGTGCCAGCACTTCCGGGACTCCAACTTCACCCCTCCACTTT,CASTSGTPTSPLHF
TRBV28,TRBD2,TRBJ2-3,NA,TGTGCCAGCAGTTTTGGACTAGCTAAGTACCCTCCCGATACGCAGTATTTT,CASSFGLAKYPPDTQYF
TRBV6-5,NA,TRBJ2-7,NA,TGTGCCAGCTCCAGGCAGGGGCAAAGCTCCTACGAGCAGTACTTC,CASSRQGQSSYEQYF
TRBV5-4,TRBD1,TRBJ2-2,NA,TGTGCCAGCAGCCCTGGGACAGGGTTGAACACCGGGGAGCTGTTTTTT,CASSPGTGLNTGELFF
TRBV7-8,TRBD2,TRBJ2-2,NA,TGTGCCAGTGGGACTAGCGGAGGCCCCCTCACCGGGGAGCTGTTTTTT,CASGTSGGPLTGELFF
TRBV5-1,NA,TRBJ2-5,NA,TGCGCCAGCAGCTTGGCCACAAGGGGGGCTAGCGGTTTCTCTGAGACCCAGTACTTC,CASSLATRGASGFSETQYF
TRBV4-1,NA,TRBJ1-3,NA,TGCGCCAGCAGCCAAGAGATCGGGGTTTTTGGAAACACCATATATTTT,CASSQEIGVFGNTIYF
TRBV6-5,TRBD1,TRBJ1-1,once,TGTGCCAGCAGTTACGGGACAGGGGTGAACACTGAAGCTTTCTTT,CASSYGTGVNTEAFF
TRBV6-6,TRBD2,TRBJ2-1,NA,TGTGCCAGCAGACCGGGACTAGCGGGAGGGGATGAGCAGTTCTTC,CASRPGLAGGDEQFF
TRBV13,NA,TRBJ2-7,NA,TGTGCCAGCAGCTTAGGCGGGATTCTCTACGAGCAGTACTTC,CASSLGGILYEQYF
TRBV4-3,TRBD2,TRBJ2-3,NA,TGCGCCAGCAGCCAAGATACGGCGGGAGGTACAGATACGCAGTATTTT,CASSQDTAGGTDTQYF
TRBV7-3,TRBD1,TRBJ1-1,NA,TGTGCCAGCAGCCCCACAGGGGGTGGGTACACTGAAGCTTTCTTT,CASSPTGGGYTEAFF
TRBV18,NA,TRBJ2-5,NA,TGTGCCAGCTCACCATTCGCGGGCTCCGGGCTGGAGACCCAGTACTTC,CASSPFAGSGLETQYF
TRBV19,TRBD2,TRBJ2-1,NA,TGTGCCACGATAGCGGGAGGGATAGGAAATGAGCAGTTCTTC,CATIAGGIGNEQFF
TRBV6-1,NA,TRBJ1-6,NA,TGTGCCAGCAGTGATCCACGGGCACCCCTCCACTTT,CASSDPRAPLHF
TRBV14,TRBD2,TRBJ2-1,NA,TGTGCCAGCCGCGTAGCGGGAGGGGGTGAGCAGTTCTTC,CASRVAGGGEQFF
TRBV28,NA,TRBJ2-5,NA,TGTGCCAGCAGTTTGGGGGGTTCGGGGGAGACCCAGTACTTC,CASSLGGSGETQYF
TRBV24-1,NA,TRBJ2-1,NA,TGTGCCACCAGTGATCCTACTAACAGGGCTGGGGAGCAGTTCTTC,CATSDPTNRAGEQFF
TRBV11-2,NA,TRBJ2-2,NA,TGTGCCAGCAGCCCCGGGCCTACCGGGAGCACCGGGGAGCTGTTTTTT,CASSPGPTGSTGELFF
TRBV2,TRBD1,TRBJ1-1,once,TGTGCCAGCAGTCAACAGGGGGCCGGGAGCACTGAAGCTTTCTTT,CASSQQGAGSTEAFF
TRBV29-1,NA,TRBJ2-7,NA,TGCAGCGTCCTTCCTTCTAGCGCTCGGGGTGAGCAGTACTTC,CSVLPSSARGEQYF
TRBV6-2/TRBV6-3,TRBD1,TRBJ1-5,few,TGTGCCAGCAGCTCGACAGGGTGGAATCAGCCCCAGCATTTT,CASSSTGWNQPQHF
TRBV3-1/TRBV3-2,NA,TRBJ1-2,NA,TGTGCCAGCAGCCAAGATCTAGGAGGCGGCTACACCTTC,CASSQDLGGGYTF
TRBV3-1/TRBV3-2,TRBD1,TRBJ2-7,NA,TGTGCCAGCAGCCAAGCCGGGACAGCCAAATACGAGCAGTACTTC,CASSQAGTAKYEQYF